These 19 T cell receptor beta chains share one sample of origin, sequenced in a study of T cells in Graves' hyperthyroidism and ophthalmopathy. RNA transcripts provided the source from which TCR beta CDR3 regions were amplified. During a first-round RT-PCR of the TCR CDR3, the HTBI primer set was used. One entry per CDR3 protein, called by TCRdb with MiXCR from the multiplex PCR reads. The sample consists of 650,000 to 700,000 distinct CDR3 sequences, around 15% of them appearing once. The material sequenced was blood. All receptors come from a man aged 45-60 years with Graves' hyperthyroidism.

This chain joins TRBV6-1 and TRBJ1-2; D possibly corresponds to TRBD1 (5 bases). Germline V gives CDR1 MNHNS, CDR2 SASEGT. This CDR3 spans 13 amino acids. Trimming left V 6 bases short and J 2 bases short, with 10 bases between. This CDR3 is CASRWDGNYGYTF. CDR3 DNA sequence: TGTGCCAGCAGGTGGGACGGGAACTATGGCTACACCTTC.

V usage is TRBV20-1 and J usage is TRBJ1-2, with D perhaps TRBD1 (6 bases). Looked up from germline, CDR1 is DFQATT and CDR2 is SNEGSKA (reference sequence). There are 12 residues in the CDR3. Trimming removed 4 bases from V and 5 bases from J, with 11 bases in between. CDR3 sequence reads: CSAKDSVYGYTF. In nucleotides, the CDR3 is TGCAGTGCTAAGGACAGCGTATATGGCTACACCTTC.

This clonotype was counted only a few times. This chain uses TRBV3-1 with TRBJ2-7; D is perhaps TRBD1 (6 bases). V gave up 3 bases and J gave up 2 bases, with 14 bases separating them. The CDR3 runs 15 residues. Germline V CDR1 and CDR2: LGHDT, YNNKEL (reference sequence). CDR3 DNA sequence: TGTGCCAGCAGCCAGGGACCGGGACAAACCTACGAGCAGTACTTC. Translation: CASSQGPGQTYEQYF.

The chain uses TRBV5-1 and TRBJ2-1; 9 nucleotides match TRBD2. There are 15 residues in the CDR3. V lost 0 bases to trimming and J lost 5 bases; unmatched junction nucleotides: 3. Germline CDR1 is SGHRS and CDR2 is YFSETQ. The CDR3 nucleotides read TGCGCCAGCAGCTTGGATCCTAGCGGGGACAATGAGCAGTTCTTC. Translated: CASSLDPSGDNEQFF.

This clonotype was seen at least ten times. This chain joins TRBV5-6 and TRBJ1-1; weak D call: TRBD1 (5 bases). V lost 3 bases, J lost 0 bases, and 12 bases lay in between. Germline V lookup: CDR1 SGHDT, CDR2 YYEEEE. The CDR3 is 15 amino acids. This CDR3 reads CASSSMGGLNTEAFF. The CDR3 coding sequence is TGTGCCAGCAGCTCGATGGGGGGACTGAACACTGAAGCTTTCTTT.

This chain uses TRBV19 with TRBJ2-1, with D possibly matching TRBD2 (6 bases). CDR3 size: 15 residues. Germline loops: CDR1 LNHDA, CDR2 SQIVND (reference sequence). V was pared by 9 bases and J by 1 base, with 16 bases between. CDR3: CASVQRAGSYNEQFF. DNA for the CDR3: TGTGCCAGCGTCCAACGTGCGGGGTCCTACAATGAGCAGTTCTTC.

The sample holds many counts of this clonotype. The rearrangement uses TRBV30 and TRBJ2-3; D might be TRBD2 (5 bases). Germline CDR1 and CDR2: GTSNPN and SVGIG (reference sequence). Trimming removed 3 bases at V and 4 bases at J, with 14 bases between. CDR3 size: 14 residues. The CDR3 spells CAWRFAGSPDTQYF. CDR3 nucleotide sequence: TGTGCCTGGAGGTTCGCTGGGAGCCCAGATACGCAGTATTTT.

This chain links TRBV7-2 with TRBJ1-1; unclear D gene. Germline V gene data show CDR1 as SGHTA and CDR2 as FQGNSA. The CDR3 is 15 residues long. With 4 bases removed from V and 0 bases from J, the gap between germline ends came to 12 bases. The CDR3 region has the DNA TGTGCCAGCAGCTACCTAGTTATCATGAACACTGAAGCTTTCTTT. Translated, it gives CASSYLVIMNTEAFF.

This clonotype was detected many times. This chain links TRBV12-3 or TRBV12-4 with TRBJ2-3; 8 bases align to TRBD2. Trimming removed 6 bases from V and 3 bases from J; junction bases left unmatched: 8. This CDR3 is 15 amino acids long. The CDR3 nucleotides are TGTGCCAGCAGCTCCATAGCGGGATTGACAGATACGCAGTATTTT. Its translation is CASSSIAGLTDTQYF.

This clonotype was counted at least ten times. V is TRBV19 and J is TRBJ2-3; D is unclear. The CDR3 loop spans 15 amino acids. From germline, CDR1 is LNHDA and CDR2 SQIVND (reference sequence). V lost 7 bases and J 3 bases, leaving 17 bases between the germline ends. CDR3 DNA sequence: TGTGCCAGTACCCCTCGCCCCGGCCTTACAGATACGCAGTATTTT. It translates to CASTPRPGLTDTQYF.

This clonotype was seen many times. The V and J genes are TRBV28 and TRBJ1-1; D is ambiguous. Trimming removed 7 bases from V and 3 bases from J, with 9 bases in between. CDR1 is MDHEN, CDR2 SYDVKM, per germline. The CDR3 totals 12 residues. This CDR3 is CASTPGDTEAFF. CDR3 in DNA: TGTGCCAGCACCCCCGGGGACACTGAAGCTTTCTTT.

A few counts support this clonotype. V is TRBV30 and J is TRBJ2-6; no clear D. The CDR3 runs 15 residues. Deletions cut 0 bases from V and 2 bases from J, with 8 bases between. Germline lookup yields CDR1 GTSNPN and CDR2 SVGIG (reference sequence). The CDR3 sequence is CAWSVRVAGANVLTF. As DNA, the CDR3 is TGTGCCTGGAGTGTACGGGTGGCTGGGGCCAACGTCCTGACTTTC.

This clonotype was found once. Given a much more abundant clone one base away, this may be a read error. The conserved phenylalanine or tryptophan is not found at the CDR3 terminus, so this likely reflects a read error. V usage is TRBV6-2 or TRBV6-3 and J usage is TRBJ1-5, with 11 bases fitting TRBD1. Germline CDR1 and CDR2: MNHEY and SVGEGT. CDR3 length: 16 residues. J lost 5 bases, V lost 5 bases, and 8 bases had no gene match. Here the CDR3 reads CASSPLGTGGDQPQHL. The CDR3, as DNA: TGTGCCAGCAGTCCTCTTGGGACAGGGGGAGATCAGCCCCAGCATTTG.

This clonotype has a count of ten or more. The V and J genes are TRBV12-3 or TRBV12-4 and TRBJ1-6; D is unclear. V shed 5 bases and J shed 3 bases, with 11 bases lying between them. The CDR3 is 15 amino acids. The CDR3, as DNA: TGTGCCAGCAGTCCAGAGTCTCACTATAATTCACCCCTCCACTTT. Translation: CASSPESHYNSPLHF.

The V call is TRBV10-2, the J call TRBJ2-5; maybe TRBD2 (6 bases). CDR1 is WSHSY and CDR2 is SAAADI in the germline V gene. Trimming pared 5 bases from V and 1 base from J, leaving 17 bases between. The CDR3 has 16 amino acids. The CDR3 DNA sequence: TGCGCCAGCAGTACCACTTTCGGGAGAACCCAAGAGACCCAGTACTTC. It specifies CASSTTFGRTQETQYF.

In this sample, this clonotype turned up many times. This chain joins TRBV7-9 and TRBJ2-1; D gene ambiguous. The germline CDR1 and CDR2 sequences are SEHNR and FQNEAQ (reference sequence). Deletions cut 2 bases from V and 4 bases from J, with 15 bases between. This CDR3 spans 16 amino acids. CDR3 nucleotides: TGTGCCAGCAGCTTACTAACCGAATACAGTTACAATGAGCAGTTCTTC. This gives the protein CASSLLTEYSYNEQFF.

The V call is TRBV7-9, the J call TRBJ2-1; 7 bases match TRBD2. From germline, CDR1 is SEHNR and CDR2 FQNEAQ (reference sequence). The CDR3 is 16 residues long. Trimming took 5 bases from V and 0 from J; bases not matched to a gene: 7. CDR3 region: CASSPVSGISYNEQFF. The CDR3 DNA sequence: TGTGCCAGCAGCCCGGTAAGCGGGATCTCCTACAATGAGCAGTTCTTC.

This clonotype was observed at least ten times. The V gene is TRBV5-8, the J gene TRBJ2-3; D call uncertain. The CDR3 runs 16 residues. Germline CDR1 is SGHTS and CDR2 is YDEGEE. The germline V and J ends were trimmed by 4 bases and 0 bases, with 15 bases remaining between them. Written as DNA, the CDR3 is TGTGCCAGCAGCCTGGACGGAGCCCCCAGCACAGATACGCAGTATTTT. Translated: CASSLDGAPSTDTQYF.

This clonotype was picked up many times. V is TRBV12-3 or TRBV12-4 and J is TRBJ2-3, with no clear D. The CDR3 runs to 15 residues. The V end was cut by 3 bases, the J end by 0 bases, with 10 bases between. The CDR3 nucleotides are TGTGCCAGCAGTTTGTTTGCTCCTAGCACAGATACGCAGTATTTT. This encodes CASSLFAPSTDTQYF.